Below, one T cell receptor (beta chain) is given with its context. Its antigen is not identified. These data belong to a study of cytomegalovirus exposure and HLA in healthy donors. On the study more broadly: Among the approximately 400 donors who were genotyped, about 84% fell in the genetic ancestry cluster that is associated with self-reported Caucasian donors. Whole-study findings and limits: A later analysis linked a missense DCLRE1C variant to TCR beta V- and J-gene trimming. In an earlier analysis, most TCR beta V segments were productive about 87% or about 30% of the time. The dataset shows that most TCR sequences were rare, while some public TCRs occurred in many donors.

Trimming removed 8 bases from V and 8 bases from J; junction bases left unmatched: 11. The V gene's germline CDR1 is GTSNPN and CDR2 SVGIG (reference sequence). The CDR3 totals 12 residues. This PCR relied on a set of 60 Vbeta primers and 13 Jbeta primers. The data were produced by immunoSEQ multiplex PCR, yet TCRdb's version contains in-frame clones alone and is incomplete. The data hold 140,000 to 150,000 clones, with approximately 9% observed a single time. The clonotype originates from a male donor in good health and CMV-seronegative. Sequenced sample: PBMCs. This rearrangement joins TRBV30 to TRBJ1-1; the match to TRBD1 covers 7 bases. The CDR3 bases are TGTGCCCGAGCTCGACAGGGACGGGAAGCTTTCTTT. It specifies CARARQGREAFF.